This T cell receptor (beta chain) was identified during a study of blood T cell repertoires in COVID-19. As for the study in general: Collection of acute and convalescent COVID-19 samples took place in the United States, Italy and Spain. The analysed material was cDNA or gDNA that came from T cells, B-cell-depleted T cells, or PBMCs.

As originally analysed: Estimates of nucleated cell counts were drawn from the amplification of reference gene primers. Generated by immunoSEQ multiplex PCR, the TCRdb table keeps only in-frame clones and is missing some. Clone size and V and J calls were adopted from that table, with D and trimming inferred from the DNA. Of 250,000 to 300,000 clones in the sample, roughly 90% are singletons; the top ten hold 2% to 2.5%. This TCR derives from a woman in her fifties or sixties who had recovered from COVID-19. The sequenced sample consisted of peripheral blood.

CDR3 nucleotides: TGTGCCAGCAGCCAAGTCGGGATAGGGAACACTGAAGCTTTCTTT. Its protein product is CASSQVGIGNTEAFF. The V call is TRBV3-1 (or the pseudogene TRBV3-2), the J call TRBJ1-1; D remains unclear. The CDR3 totals 15 residues. V was cut by 1 base and J by 1 base, with 10 bases left in between. Germline values: CDR1 LGHDT, CDR2 YNNKEL (reference sequence).